Shown below are 14 T cell receptor beta chains from a single sample sequenced in a study of CD8 T cells in ankylosing spondylitis. TCRdb reanalysed the 5' RACE reads using MiXCR and keeps one entry per CDR3 protein. This table holds about 130,000 distinct CDR3 sequences, 6% to 8.5% found once. The sequencing input was blood, either unsorted or a sorted T cell fraction (not recorded which). These receptors were collected from a female donor with ankylosing spondylitis or in good health (not recorded which).

This clonotype showed up many times. This chain links TRBV28 with TRBJ1-6; D ambiguous. The CDR3 has 17 amino acids. From germline, CDR1 is MDHEN and CDR2 SYDVKM. V was trimmed by 5 bases and J by 0 bases, leaving 14 bases between them. CDR3 in DNA: TGTGCCAGCAGTGGGGTTGGGCAGAGCTCCTATAATTCACCCCTCCACTTT. It is translated as CASSGVGQSSYNSPLHF.

This clonotype was recorded at least ten times. V gene TRBV12-3 or TRBV12-4 combines with J gene TRBJ1-1; 7 nucleotides align to TRBD1. Losses at the gene ends were 6 bases for V and 1 base for J; bases not matched to a gene: 11. The CDR3 extends over 16 amino acids. The CDR3 DNA reads as TGTGCCAGCAGCCCTATTTCAGGGGGGACGAACACTGAAGCTTTCTTT. Translated: CASSPISGGTNTEAFF.

This clonotype was seen repeatedly, ten times or more. The CDR3 loop is CASSQDITSGNTIYF. CDR3 bases: TGCGCCAGCAGCCAAGATATAACGTCTGGAAACACCATATATTTT. The V and J genes are TRBV4-1 and TRBJ1-3; D is undetermined. Looked up from germline, CDR1 is MGHRA and CDR2 is YSYEKL. The V and J ends lost 0 bases and 1 base respectively, with 7 bases between them. The CDR3 runs 15 residues.

To note about this clonotype: A junction boundary mismatches the germline segment, possibly from a read error. The V call is TRBV5-1, the J call TRBJ2-7, with 9 bases fitting TRBD1. CDR1 is SGHRS and CDR2 is YFSETQ in the germline V gene. CDR3 size: 15 residues. The DNA for the CDR3 is TGCGTCAGCAGCTTGGGGGGACAGGGCGCCTACGAGCAGTACTTC. This sequence encodes CVSSLGGQGAYEQYF.

This clonotype was seen many times. The J gene is TRBJ1-4, the V gene TRBV20-1, with a weak D call TRBD1 (5 bases). This CDR3 is built from 14 residues. Looked up from germline, CDR1 is DFQATT and CDR2 is SNEGSKA (reference sequence). The V gene lost 6 bases and the J gene lost 7 bases, with 18 bases spanning the gap. This CDR3 reads CSARVPGGGEKLFF. Here the CDR3 DNA reads TGCAGTGCGAGGGTTCCCGGGGGAGGTGAAAAACTGTTTTTT.

At least ten counts were recorded for this clonotype. This chain links TRBV5-1 with TRBJ2-2, with D perhaps TRBD2 (6 bases). The CDR3 totals 16 residues. Per germline, CDR1 SGHRS and CDR2 YFSETQ. V shed 5 bases and J shed 6 bases, with 20 bases lying between them. The CDR3 nucleotides are TGCGCCAGCAGGGGCTTGGAGGGATCGATTTCCGGGGAGCTGTTTTTT. The encoded protein is CASRGLEGSISGELFF.

This clonotype was seen ten or more times. The chain carries TRBV4-1 and TRBJ1-5; TRBD1 matches 7 bases. V dropped 1 base and J dropped 1; count of bases not matched to a gene: 4. In germline, CDR1 is MGHRA, CDR2 YSYEKL. The CDR3 is 16 amino acids. The CDR3 region is CASSQAAGGSNQPQHF. Here the CDR3 DNA reads TGCGCCAGCAGCCAAGCGGCAGGGGGGAGCAATCAGCCCCAGCATTTT.

In this sample, this clonotype turned up many times. This chain links TRBV18 with TRBJ1-2; 9 bases fit TRBD1. Unmatched junction bases numbered 7, after V lost 1 base and J lost 4 bases. The CDR3 runs 16 residues. Germline CDR1 is KGHSH and CDR2 is LQKENI. CDR3 loop: CASSPLGQGDFYGYTF. The DNA of the CDR3 is TGTGCCAGCTCACCACTGGGACAGGGAGATTTCTATGGCTACACCTTC.

This clonotype was counted many times. CDR3: CASSHWTRNTGELFF. CDR3 DNA: TGTGCCAGCAGCCACTGGACACGGAACACCGGGGAGCTGTTTTTT. The chain links TRBV7-2 to TRBJ2-2, with a tentative D call TRBD1 (5 bases). The germline gives CDR1 SGHTA, CDR2 FQGNSA. CDR3 length: 15 amino acids. The ends were cut back, 5 bases at V and 1 base at J, with 11 bases in the middle.

This clonotype was found many times. V usage is TRBV3-1 and J usage is TRBJ1-5; D unclear. Germline values: CDR1 LGHDT, CDR2 YNNKEL (reference sequence). The CDR3 runs to 15 residues. Trimming pared 1 base from V and 7 bases from J, leaving 14 bases between. Here the CDR3 DNA reads TGTGCCAGCAGCCAAGTATGGGGTAGGGAGCAGCCCCAGCATTTT. This encodes CASSQVWGREQPQHF.

This clonotype was recorded only once. The chain carries TRBV29-1 and TRBJ2-7; 11 bases fit TRBD1. In germline, CDR1 is SQVTM, CDR2 ANQGSEA. This CDR3 is 14 amino acids long. Unmatched junction bases numbered 4, after V lost 2 bases and J lost 4 bases. CDR3 loop: CSVESGQGVYEQYF. The CDR3 bases are TGCAGCGTTGAATCGGGACAGGGGGTATACGAGCAGTACTTC.

This clonotype was picked up a small number of times. The rearrangement joins TRBV7-6 to TRBJ1-3, with a weak D call TRBD1 (5 bases). The CDR3 has 17 residues. V shed 5 bases and J shed 0 bases, with 17 bases lying between them. CDR1 and CDR2 from the germline V gene are SGHVS and FNYEAQ. The CDR3 DNA reads as TGTGCCAGCAGCCCCCAGCACGGGACCCCCTCTGGAAACACCATATATTTT. Translated, it gives CASSPQHGTPSGNTIYF.

This clonotype was observed at least ten times. The chain carries TRBV29-1 and TRBJ1-2, with 9 positions matching TRBD1. J gave up 3 bases and V 4 bases, and 3 bases lay outside the gene matches. Germline CDR1 SQVTM, CDR2 ANQGSEA. The CDR3 spans 13 residues. Here the CDR3 reads CSVGTGEDYGYTF. The CDR3 DNA reads TGCAGCGTTGGGACAGGGGAGGACTATGGCTACACCTTC.

At least ten counts were recorded for this clonotype. The chain couples TRBV28 to TRBJ2-3, with D possibly TRBD1 on 5 matching bases. The CDR3 is 15 amino acids. V gave up 1 base and J gave up 4 bases, with 12 bases separating them. Germline loops: CDR1 MDHEN, CDR2 SYDVKM. CDR3 DNA: TGTGCCAGCAGTTTATCACCAGGGTTCCCAGATACGCAGTATTTT. Amino acids: CASSLSPGFPDTQYF.